This T cell receptor (beta chain) was identified during a study of T cell changes during pregnancy in multiple sclerosis. Repertoires were generated with immunoSEQ multiplex PCR, while TCRdb's copy carries only in-frame clones and drops some. Of 45,000 to 55,000 clones in the sample, about 90% were seen once. The length of the CDR3 is 13 residues. Trimming removed 2 bases from V and 6 bases from J, with 7 bases in between. Germline loops: CDR1 KGHSH, CDR2 LQKENI. The chain carries TRBV18 and TRBJ1-4; D gene ambiguous. The TCR sequence derives from a female donor with multiple sclerosis, enrolled in a pregnancy study. The sample here was CD4+ T cells from peripheral blood mononuclear cells, taken after pregnancy. CDR3 loop: CASSPNPHEKLFF. CDR3 DNA: TGTGCCAGCTCACCAAATCCTCATGAAAAACTGTTTTTT. Supplemented by reference TRBV18 and TRBJ1-4, the full variable domain reads NAGVMQNPRHLVRRRGQEARLRCSPMKGHSHVYWYRQLPEEGLKFMVYLQKENIIDESGMPKERFSAEFPKEGPSILRIQQVVRGDSAAYFCASSPNPHEKLFFGSGTQLSVL.